The next 10 T cell receptor beta chains were all read from a single sample in a study of T cells in Graves' hyperthyroidism and ophthalmopathy. Amplification yielded TCR beta CDR3 regions, with RNA transcripts as the source. The TCR CDR3 was amplified in a first-round RT-PCR using the HTBI primer set. Each CDR3 protein gets one entry after TCRdb re-called the multiplex PCR reads with MiXCR. The sample consists of some 760,000 distinct CDR3 sequences, approximately 14% of them appearing once. The sequenced sample consisted of blood. These receptors came from a woman aged 18 to 35 with Graves' hyperthyroidism.

This clonotype was detected ten times or more. The V call is TRBV4-1, the J call TRBJ1-1; 8 bases match TRBD1. V dropped 4 bases and J dropped 7; count of bases not matched to a gene: 5. Germline V gene sequence: CDR1 MGHRA, CDR2 YSYEKL. This CDR3 spans 13 amino acids. The CDR3 DNA is TGCGCCAGCAGCCTGACAGGGGAAAATGAAGCTTTCTTT. It is translated as CASSLTGENEAFF.

This clonotype was detected ten times or more. DNA of the CDR3: TGTGCCACTTTAAAGTATAGCGGGAGGGCTAGAACTAGCACAGATACGCAGTATTTT. Its protein is CATLKYSGRARTSTDTQYF. The chain uses TRBV28 and TRBJ2-3; 11 nucleotides match TRBD2. The J segment lost 0 bases and the V segment lost 10 bases, leaving 18 bases of the junction unmatched. CDR3 length: 19 amino acids. From germline, CDR1 is MDHEN and CDR2 SYDVKM.

The V gene is TRBV7-9, the J gene TRBJ2-1, with 14 bases aligning to TRBD2. The CDR3 spans 15 residues. With 3 bases clipped from V and 8 bases from J, the junction kept 3 bases outside the gene matches. The germline V gene encodes CDR1 SEHNR and CDR2 FQNEAQ (reference sequence). CDR3 region: CASSFGLAGGDEQFF. In DNA form, the CDR3 reads TGTGCCAGCAGCTTCGGACTAGCGGGAGGTGATGAGCAGTTCTTC.

This clonotype came up many times. The rearrangement joins TRBV27 to TRBJ2-7; 7 bases agree with TRBD2. With V trimmed by 7 bases and J by 2 bases, 11 bases remained unmatched. Per germline, CDR1 MNHEY and CDR2 SMNVEV (reference sequence). The CDR3 has 15 amino acids. The CDR3 is CASTDRTRGAYEQYF. The CDR3 nucleotides read TGTGCCAGCACCGATCGGACACGGGGGGCCTACGAGCAGTACTTC.

This clonotype was counted ten times or more. The chain joins TRBV20-1 to TRBJ1-2; the D is unclear. The germline CDR1 and CDR2 sequences are DFQATT and SNEGSKA (reference sequence). Trimming left V 3 bases short and J 3 bases short, with 14 bases between. The CDR3 consists of 14 residues. The CDR3 here is CSARYEDTDYGYTF. The CDR3 DNA reads TGCAGTGCTAGGTATGAGGATACGGACTATGGCTACACCTTC.

The J gene is TRBJ1-5, the V gene TRBV24-1; D unresolved. Between the trimmed V and J ends, which lost 6 bases and 4 bases, there was a span of 12 bases. From germline, CDR1 is KGHDR and CDR2 SFDVKD. The CDR3 consists of 14 residues. CDR3 coding DNA: TGTGCCACCAGTCGAGGAACTGCGAATCAGCCCCAGCATTTT. Its translation: CATSRGTANQPQHF.

This clonotype has a count of ten or more. The V gene is TRBV7-6, the J gene TRBJ2-2; D possibly corresponds to TRBD2 (6 bases). This CDR3 is 15 amino acids long. The V and J ends lost 1 base and 6 bases respectively, with 12 bases between them. From germline, CDR1 is SGHVS and CDR2 FNYEAQ. CDR3 in amino acids: CASSLGLDRPGELFF. The CDR3 DNA is TGTGCCAGCAGCTTAGGACTAGATCGACCCGGGGAGCTGTTTTTT.

Only a few counts were recorded for this clonotype. The V and J genes are TRBV20-1 and TRBJ2-7; possibly TRBD1 or TRBD2 for D (5 bases each). This CDR3 has 15 amino acids. V shed 1 base and J shed 6 bases, with 19 bases lying between them. Germline V CDR1 and CDR2: DFQATT, SNEGSKA (reference sequence). CDR3 amino acids: CSARAPHAAGGEQYF. CDR3 nucleotides: TGCAGTGCTAGAGCGCCCCATGCTGCTGGGGGCGAGCAGTACTTC.

The chain links TRBV30 to TRBJ1-1; TRBD1 is a possible D gene (5 bases). Germline CDR1 is GTSNPN and CDR2 is SVGIG (reference sequence). This CDR3 is 18 amino acids long. V dropped 3 bases and J dropped 0 bases, with 23 bases sitting between them. The CDR3 loop reads CAWRVGLTLRSLNTEAFF. DNA for the CDR3: TGTGCCTGGAGGGTGGGACTGACGCTGAGGTCGTTGAACACTGAAGCTTTCTTT.

This clonotype was seen ten or more times. V and J are TRBV2 and TRBJ1-2; weak D call: TRBD1 (5 bases). CDR1 is SNHLY, CDR2 FYNNEI, per germline. With 2 bases removed from V and 4 bases from J, the gap between germline ends came to 17 bases. The CDR3 sequence is 16 residues long. This CDR3 reads CASSEQIQGTSYGYTF. The CDR3 region has the DNA TGTGCCAGCAGTGAACAGATTCAGGGTACTTCCTATGGCTACACCTTC.